The 26 T cell receptor beta chains below were found in one sample sequenced in a study of blood T cell repertoires in COVID-19. Sequencing was performed with immunoSEQ multiplex PCR; in TCRdb, only in-frame clones are kept and a portion is missing. The data contain 150,000 to 190,000 clones, 75% to 90% of them seen just once; the ten biggest clones take up roughly 0.58%. Sequencing was done on a sample of peripheral blood. These receptors all come from a man in his 60s with acute or convalescent COVID-19.

The rearrangement links TRBV18 to TRBJ2-7; a weak D match, TRBD1 (5 bases). The germline V gene encodes CDR1 KGHSH and CDR2 LQKENI. The CDR3 is made up of 20 amino acids. V was clipped by 3 bases and J by 3 bases, with 30 bases between them. This CDR3 reads CASSPTVDTSLPYSLYEQYF. The CDR3 DNA reads TGTGCCAGCTCACCTACAGTGGACACCAGTCTTCCCTACTCCCTCTACGAGCAGTACTTC.

This clone was seen only a few times. The chain couples TRBV5-6 to TRBJ1-4; 9 nucleotides match TRBD1. Losses at the gene ends were 0 bases for V and 2 bases for J; bases not matched to a gene: 5. The CDR3 has 17 amino acids. Germline CDR1 SGHDT, CDR2 YYEEEE. The chain's CDR3 is CASSLDRGQFTNEKLFF. The CDR3, as DNA: TGTGCCAGCAGCTTGGACAGGGGGCAATTCACTAATGAAAAACTGTTTTTT.

This chain joins TRBV11-3 and TRBJ2-2; D may be TRBD1 (6 bases). The CDR3 has 15 amino acids. Germline V gene data show CDR1 as SGHNT and CDR2 as YENEEA. With 5 bases removed from V and 4 bases from J, the gap between germline ends came to 14 bases. CDR3 coding DNA: TGTGCCAGCAGCCTCGGGTCAGGGGCCACCGGGGAGCTGTTTTTT. As protein: CASSLGSGATGELFF.

This chain connects TRBV4-2 to TRBJ2-2; TRBD2 matches 8 bases. The germline CDR1 and CDR2 sequences are LGHNA and YNFKEQ. Trimming took 2 bases from V and 3 from J; bases not matched to a gene: 11. The CDR3 consists of 18 residues. The CDR3 reads CASSQFVRSGSDTGELFF. As DNA, the CDR3 is TGTGCCAGCAGCCAATTCGTCCGGAGCGGGAGCGACACCGGGGAGCTGTTTTTT.

This sequence joins TRBV3-1 (or the pseudogene TRBV3-2) and TRBJ1-2; weak D call: TRBD1 (5 bases). The V and J ends lost 1 base and 6 bases respectively, with 12 bases between them. The CDR3 has 14 residues. CDR1 and CDR2 (germline): LGHDT, YNNKEL (reference sequence). In DNA form, the CDR3 reads TGTGCCAGCAGCCAAGGGGGGAGGTTTAATGGCTACACCTTC. This translates into CASSQGGRFNGYTF.

V and J are TRBV24-1 and TRBJ2-5; D possibly corresponds to TRBD1 (5 bases). The CDR3 runs to 15 residues. Germline-derived CDR1 and CDR2 are KGHDR and SFDVKD. Trimming took off 5 bases at V and 2 bases at J, with 14 bases between the two ends. The DNA for the CDR3 is TGTGCCACCAGTGGGGGAAGGGGCCCACAAGAGACCCAGTACTTC. The encoded protein is CATSGGRGPQETQYF.

About this clone: Other DNA sequences in this sample translate to the same CDR3. This chain joins TRBV4-1 and TRBJ1-3; possibly TRBD1 for D (5 bases). Looked up from germline, CDR1 is MGHRA and CDR2 is YSYEKL. This CDR3 has 14 residues. V lost 5 bases and J lost 0, with 8 bases in between. The CDR3 region has the DNA TGCGCCAGCAGCTCGGGGGGCTCTGGAAACACCATATATTTT. This sequence encodes CASSSGGSGNTIYF.

This chain connects TRBV19 to TRBJ1-1, with D unclear. The CDR3 spans 12 residues. CDR1 and CDR2 from the germline V gene are LNHDA and SQIVND (reference sequence). V gave up 7 bases and J gave up 1 base, with 7 bases separating them. The CDR3 reads CASMAGNTEAFF. Here the CDR3 DNA reads TGTGCCAGTATGGCAGGGAACACTGAAGCTTTCTTT.

This chain uses TRBV5-6 with TRBJ2-3; 9 bases are shared with TRBD2. Per the germline V gene, CDR1 is SGHDT and CDR2 is YYEEEE. The CDR3 extends over 16 amino acids. With 0 bases clipped from V and 1 base from J, the junction kept 3 bases outside the gene matches. This chain's CDR3 is CASSLVSGGRTDTQYF. DNA for the CDR3: TGTGCCAGCAGCTTGGTTAGCGGGGGCCGCACAGATACGCAGTATTTT.

The chain recombines TRBV6-1 with TRBJ1-6; D is uncertain. The CDR3 loop spans 14 amino acids. Trimming cost V 2 bases and J 6 bases, with 8 bases left between them. The germline V gene has CDR1 MNHNS and CDR2 SASEGT. The CDR3 spells CASSERGSNSPLHF. CDR3 nucleotide sequence: TGTGCCAGCAGTGAAAGAGGAAGTAATTCACCCCTCCACTTT.

This rearrangement joins TRBV28 to TRBJ1-4; 8 bases align to TRBD1. Germline values: CDR1 MDHEN, CDR2 SYDVKM. Trimming removed 2 bases from V and 8 bases from J; junction bases left unmatched: 7. This CDR3 has 15 residues. The CDR3 sequence: CASSLRTGRGEKLFF. The CDR3 DNA follows: TGTGCCAGCAGTTTAAGGACAGGGAGGGGGGAAAAACTGTTTTTT.

This chain links TRBV6-5 with TRBJ1-2; 7 nucleotides match TRBD1. This CDR3 is 15 amino acids long. Germline V gives CDR1 MNHEY, CDR2 SVGAGI. After removal of 2 bases from V and 7 bases from J, the junction contained 10 bases not matched to a gene. The CDR3 reads CASSYRETGAGGYTF. The CDR3 DNA follows: TGTGCCAGCAGTTACCGCGAAACAGGGGCGGGTGGCTACACCTTC.

The gene calls are TRBV6-6 and TRBJ1-1, with D hard to call. This CDR3 is built from 16 residues. Deletions cut 2 bases from V and 0 bases from J, with 13 bases between. Germline values: CDR1 MNHNY, CDR2 SVGAGI (reference sequence). This chain's CDR3 is CASSYPEGSLNTEAFF. The CDR3 DNA is TGTGCCAGCAGTTACCCCGAAGGGAGCCTGAACACTGAAGCTTTCTTT.

The rearrangement uses TRBV7-2 and TRBJ2-7; TRBD2 is a possible D gene (6 bases). The CDR3 contains 13 residues. Trimming shortened V by 5 bases and J by 6 bases, and 14 bases separated the two germline ends. Looked up from germline, CDR1 is SGHTA and CDR2 is FQGNSA. The CDR3 bases are TGTGCCAGCAGCCCAGGGACTTTTGGCGAGCAGTACTTC. Translating gives CASSPGTFGEQYF. Variable domain in full (rest from reference TRBV7-2 and TRBJ2-7): GAGVSQSPSNKVTEKGKDVELRCDPISGHTALYWYRQSLGQGLEFLIYFQGNSAPDKSGLPSDRFSAERTGGSVSTLTIQRTQQEDSAVYLCASSPGTFGEQYFGPGTRLTVT.

The chain employs TRBV7-2 and TRBJ2-1, with 7 bases matching TRBD1. This CDR3 region has 15 residues. V gave up 1 base and J gave up 1 base; unmatched junction bases: 1. CDR1 and CDR2 from the germline V gene are SGHTA and FQGNSA. The CDR3: CASSLDRGSYNEQFF. CDR3 nucleotides: TGTGCCAGCAGCTTAGACAGGGGATCCTACAATGAGCAGTTCTTC.

The chain combines TRBV20-1 with TRBJ2-1; D is perhaps TRBD2 (6 bases). Germline-derived CDR1 and CDR2 are DFQATT and SNEGSKA (reference sequence). Trimming cost V 5 bases and J 7 bases, with 9 bases left between them. The CDR3 sequence is 11 residues long. The CDR3 DNA reads TGCAGTGCTCCGGACTATAATGAGCAGTTCTTC. As protein: CSAPDYNEQFF.

This clone has only a few counts. The V and J genes are TRBV27 and TRBJ1-5; no firm D call. CDR1 MNHEY and CDR2 SMNVEV come from the germline V gene (reference sequence). V shed 4 bases and J shed 4 bases, with 8 bases lying between them. The CDR3 runs 13 residues. CDR3 residues: CASSWRGNQPQHF. The CDR3 bases are TGTGCCAGCAGTTGGCGGGGAAATCAGCCCCAGCATTTT.

CDR3 amino acids: CASSENRGINEQFF. CDR3 coding DNA: TGTGCCAGCAGTGAAAACAGGGGTATCAATGAGCAGTTCTTC. This sequence joins TRBV6-1 and TRBJ2-1; 7 nucleotides agree with TRBD1. Unmatched junction bases numbered 4, after V lost 2 bases and J lost 6 bases. This CDR3 contains 14 residues. Germline V gene sequence: CDR1 MNHNS, CDR2 SASEGT.

This clone was observed a handful of times. V is TRBV3-1 (or the pseudogene TRBV3-2) and J is TRBJ1-4; D not certain. Trimming removed 0 bases at V and 13 bases at J, with 15 bases between. The germline V gene encodes CDR1 LGHDT and CDR2 YNNKEL (reference sequence). This CDR3 is 14 amino acids long. The CDR3 nucleotides are TGTGCCAGCAGCCAAGAGTACGCCGGGATGGGACTGTTTTTT. Protein: CASSQEYAGMGLFF.

This chain links TRBV6-2 or TRBV6-3 with TRBJ2-7; 8 bases line up with TRBD1. The CDR3 sequence is 12 residues long. J lost 6 bases, V lost 5 bases, and 3 bases had no gene match. The germline V gene encodes CDR1 MNHEY and CDR2 SVGEGT. The CDR3 sequence: CASSNTGGEQYF. The CDR3 region has the DNA TGTGCCAGCAGTAATACAGGGGGCGAGCAGTACTTC.

The CDR3, as DNA: TGTGCCAGCAGCTTAGGATTGTTGGCTAGCGTTACAGATACGCAGTATTTT. The encoded protein is CASSLGLLASVTDTQYF. The rearrangement uses TRBV7-9 and TRBJ2-3, with a tentative D call TRBD2 (6 bases). The CDR3 contains 17 residues. Germline V gives CDR1 SEHNR, CDR2 FQNEAQ (reference sequence). Trimming took off 1 base at V and 3 bases at J, with 17 bases between the two ends. The full variable domain, rest sourced from reference TRBV7-9 and TRBJ2-3, is DTGVSQNPRHKITKRGQNVTFRCDPISEHNRLYWYRQTLGQGPEFLTYFQNEAQLEKSRLLSDRFSAERPKGSFSTLEIQRTEQGDSAMYLCASSLGLLASVTDTQYFGPGTRLTVL.

This sequence joins TRBV6-5 and TRBJ1-6; D uncertain. Per the germline V gene, CDR1 is MNHEY and CDR2 is SVGAGI. This CDR3 has 15 amino acids. Trimming pared 2 bases from V and 2 bases from J, leaving 7 bases between. The CDR3 DNA is TGTGCCAGCAGTTACGTCGGAGCCTATAATTCACCCCTCCACTTT. It yields the protein CASSYVGAYNSPLHF.

This chain uses TRBV7-2 with TRBJ1-5; 7 bases line up with TRBD1. The germline CDR1 and CDR2 sequences are SGHTA and FQGNSA. V lost 5 bases and J lost 7; bases outside the gene matches: 5. The length of the CDR3 is 13 residues. The CDR3 DNA reads TGTGCCAGCAGCGTGACAGGGAGCCAGCCCCAGCATTTT. It yields the protein CASSVTGSQPQHF. Full variable domain (rest looked up from reference TRBV7-2 and TRBJ1-5): GAGVSQSPSNKVTEKGKDVELRCDPISGHTALYWYRQSLGQGLEFLIYFQGNSAPDKSGLPSDRFSAERTGGSVSTLTIQRTQQEDSAVYLCASSVTGSQPQHFGDGTRLSIL.

V and J are TRBV27 and TRBJ2-5, with 7 bases matching TRBD1. Germline-derived CDR1 and CDR2 are MNHEY and SMNVEV (reference sequence). Trimming at V came to 6 bases and at J to 0 bases, leaving 4 bases not matched to a gene. The CDR3 sequence is 14 residues long. In DNA, the CDR3 is TGTGCCAGCAGCACAACAGGGGACCAAGAGACCCAGTACTTC. Residues: CASSTTGDQETQYF.

The chain carries TRBV11-2 and TRBJ1-1; D uncertain. V gave up 4 bases and J gave up 3 bases, with 12 bases separating them. The CDR3 totals 14 residues. Germline V gene data show CDR1 as SGHAT and CDR2 as FQNNGV. Here the CDR3 reads CASSSPTDYTEAFF. The CDR3 DNA follows: TGTGCCAGCAGCTCCCCGACGGACTACACTGAAGCTTTCTTT. Full variable domain (rest looked up from reference TRBV11-2 and TRBJ1-1): EAGVAQSPRYKIIEKRQSVAFWCNPISGHATLYWYQQILGQGPKLLIQFQNNGVVDDSQLPKDRFSAERLKGVDSTLKIQPAKLEDSAVYLCASSSPTDYTEAFFGQGTRLTVV.

V gene TRBV11-2 combines with J gene TRBJ2-3; 8 bases line up with TRBD2. Germline assignment: CDR1 SGHAT and CDR2 FQNNGV. This CDR3 has 16 amino acids. J gave up 1 base and V 3 bases, and 6 bases lay outside the gene matches. The CDR3 spells CASSFPSGSGTDTQYF. For the CDR3, the DNA is TGTGCCAGCAGCTTCCCCAGCGGGAGCGGCACAGATACGCAGTATTTT.